The 16 T cell receptor beta chains below were found in one sample sequenced in a study of prognosis after radiotherapy for stage I lung cancer (dated by TCRdb to the early 2020s). This sample was sequenced with an Illumina HiSeq 3000. Two rounds of multiplex PCR were used to amplify the TCR beta CDR3 region from genomic DNA. In the first PCR round, primers specific to each TRBV and TRBJ gene were used, and the primer sequences were filed in Chinese patent CN105087789A. TCRdb passed the public sequencing reads through fastp at Q25 and MiXCR, retaining productive beta sequences. Each CDR3 protein gets just one entry, which takes the most common genes and DNA from the rows behind it. This sample is represented by around 51,000 distinct CDR3 sequences; approximately 35% of them were singletons. Of the sample, 9.2% falls within the top ten clones. The sample consisted of PBMCs, taken before or after stereotactic body radiation therapy (not recorded which). The receptors were gathered from a donor aged 50 or older with non-small cell lung cancer.

This clonotype showed up many times. V gene TRBV7-2 combines with J gene TRBJ2-3, with D unclear. V gave up 2 bases and J gave up 4 bases, with 10 bases separating them. CDR3 length: 14 amino acids. CDR1 and CDR2 from the germline V gene are SGHTA and FQGNSA. The CDR3 DNA follows: TGTGCCAGCAGCTTAAGTGCGGCTGCAGATACGCAGTATTTT. Amino acid sequence: CASSLSAAADTQYF.

This clonotype was detected many times. One end of the junction is discordant with germline, which a read error may explain. The V and J genes are TRBV6-5 and TRBJ2-2, with 8 positions matching TRBD2. Germline-derived CDR1 and CDR2 are MNHEY and SVGAGI. The CDR3 contains 15 residues. CDR3 in amino acids: CASSYVSGNPGELFF. In DNA, the CDR3 is TGTGCCAGCAGTTACGTTAGCGGGAACCCCGGGGAGCTGTTTTTT.

In its sample, this clonotype was seen many times. The chain employs TRBV5-4 and TRBJ2-7; tentatively, D is TRBD2 (5 bases). Trimming cost V 0 bases and J 5 bases, with 15 bases left between them. The CDR3 totals 15 residues. Germline V CDR1 and CDR2: SGHNT, YYREEE (reference sequence). As DNA, the CDR3 is TGTGCCAGCAGCTTGGGGGCGTTAGCCGGGGACGAGCAGTACTTC. It codes for CASSLGALAGDEQYF.

The chain has TRBV11-2 and TRBJ1-2; 9 positions agree with TRBD1. V shed 2 bases, J shed 9 bases, and the junction held 4 bases outside the gene matches. The V gene's germline CDR1 is SGHAT and CDR2 FQNNGV. The CDR3 runs 13 residues. The CDR3 sequence: CASSLTTGGSYTF. DNA for the CDR3: TGTGCCAGCAGCTTAACGACAGGGGGTAGCTACACCTTC.

The chain recombines TRBV5-1 with TRBJ2-4; tentatively, D is TRBD2 (7 bases). CDR1 SGHRS and CDR2 YFSETQ come from the germline V gene. V was clipped by 7 bases and J by 9 bases, with 17 bases between them. The CDR3 covers 13 residues. The CDR3: CASRTNREGIQYF. CDR3 DNA: TGCGCCAGCCGAACGAACAGGGAGGGCATTCAGTACTTC. The full variable domain, its missing parts supplied by reference TRBV5-1 and TRBJ2-4, is KAGVTQTPRYLIKTRGQQVTLSCSPISGHRSVSWYQQTPGQGLQFLFEYFSETQRNKGNFPGRFSGRQFSNSRSEMNVSTLELGDSALYLCASRTNREGIQYFGAGTRLSVL.

This clonotype was seen at least ten times. V is TRBV7-2 and J is TRBJ2-1; weak D call: TRBD2 (5 bases). The CDR3 is made up of 14 amino acids. Trimming took off 5 bases at V and 4 bases at J, with 12 bases between the two ends. Germline CDR1 SGHTA, CDR2 FQGNSA. The CDR3 is CASSLQSGYNEQFF. The CDR3 DNA reads TGTGCCAGCAGCCTGCAAAGCGGTTACAATGAGCAGTTCTTC. The complete variable domain, with remaining parts taken from reference TRBV7-2 and TRBJ2-1, reads GAGVSQSPSNKVTEKGKDVELRCDPISGHTALYWYRQSLGQGLEFLIYFQGNSAPDKSGLPSDRFSAERTGGSVSTLTIQRTQQEDSAVYLCASSLQSGYNEQFFGPGTRLTVL.

In this sample, this clonotype turned up many times. V usage is TRBV3-2 and J usage is TRBJ2-4; the DNA was not compared with TRBD1, the D call given in the table. TRBV3-2 is flagged as a pseudogene. The CDR3 loop spans 15 amino acids. In nucleotides, the CDR3 is TGTGCCAGCAGCCCTCGGGGGGGTGCCAAAAACATTCAGTACTTC. Protein: CASSPRGGAKNIQYF.

With regard to this clonotype: This may come from a read error, since a much larger clone is one base off. The genes are TRBV19 and TRBJ2-3; 8 bases are shared with TRBD2. The CDR3 extends over 14 amino acids. The germline CDR1 and CDR2 sequences are LNHDA and SQIVND (reference sequence). The CDR3 DNA sequence: TGTGCCAGTACCCCCCGACTAGCGCCAGATGCGCAGTATTTT. Translation: CASTPRLAPDAQYF.

Comments on this clonotype: This sequence is one base from a far larger clone and is likely a read error. This rearrangement joins TRBV7-9 to TRBJ2-2; perhaps TRBD2 as D (6 bases). Germline CDR1 and CDR2: SEHNR and FQNEAQ (reference sequence). The CDR3 totals 18 residues. Trimming removed 1 base from V and 5 bases from J, with 20 bases in between. CDR3 region: CASSLVRVGSAETGELFF. The CDR3 coding sequence is TGTGCCAGCAGCTTAGTCCGGGTCGGGAGTGCCGAGACCGGGGAGCTGTTTTTT. The full variable domain, its missing parts supplied by reference TRBV7-9 and TRBJ2-2, is DTGVSQNPRHKITKRGQNVTFRCDPISEHNRLYWYRQTLGQGPEFLTYFQNEAQLEKSRLLSDRFSAERPKGSFSTLEIQRTEQGDSAMYLCASSLVRVGSAETGELFFGEGSRLTVL.

This clonotype was picked up one time. This chain uses TRBV12-3 or TRBV12-4 with TRBJ2-2; TRBD1 matches at 8 bases. Trimming at V came to 6 bases and at J to 4 bases, leaving 4 bases not matched to a gene. This CDR3 has 14 amino acids. CDR3 residues: CASSDRGGTGELFF. The CDR3 DNA is TGTGCCAGCAGCGACAGGGGTGGCACCGGGGAGCTGTTTTTT.

This clonotype was detected many times. The chain uses TRBV6-5 and TRBJ2-3; D remains ambiguous. Germline V gene lookup returns CDR1 MNHEY and CDR2 SVGAGI. There are 18 residues in the CDR3. Trimming took 2 bases from V and 2 from J, leaving 20 bases between them. The CDR3 coding sequence is TGTGCCAGCAGTTACGACCTGAAAAGCCCTACTCACACAGATACGCAGTATTTT. This sequence encodes CASSYDLKSPTHTDTQYF.

This clonotype appeared many times. The J gene is TRBJ1-6, the V gene TRBV7-2, with no clear D. This CDR3 is 13 amino acids long. V lost 1 base and J 10 bases, leaving 8 bases between the germline ends. CDR1 and CDR2 (germline): SGHTA, FQGNSA. The CDR3 protein is CASSLGPDSPLHF. The CDR3 coding sequence is TGTGCCAGCAGCTTAGGACCAGACTCACCCCTCCACTTT. The entire variable domain, with the rest obtained from reference TRBV7-2 and TRBJ1-6, is as follows: GAGVSQSPSNKVTEKGKDVELRCDPISGHTALYWYRQSLGQGLEFLIYFQGNSAPDKSGLPSDRFSAERTGGSVSTLTIQRTQQEDSAVYLCASSLGPDSPLHFGNGTRLTVT.

This clonotype was detected ten times or more. The chain carries TRBV12-3 or TRBV12-4 and TRBJ2-5; a possible D gene is TRBD2 (5 bases). This CDR3 region has 13 residues. V lost 3 bases, J lost 2 bases, and 7 bases lay in between. CDR3 nucleotide sequence: TGTGCCAGCAGTTTGGGGAGACAAGAGACCCAGTACTTC. Its protein product is CASSLGRQETQYF.

In the case of this clonotype: One junction end disagrees with the germline gene, perhaps due to a read error. The genes are TRBV11-1 and TRBJ2-7; 15 positions agree with TRBD2. Germline CDR1 reads SGHAT; CDR2 reads FQDESV (reference sequence). The CDR3 is 15 residues long. The CDR3 region is CASSPGLAGGREQYF. CDR3 coding DNA: TGCGCCAGCAGCCCCGGACTAGCGGGGGGGCGCGAGCAGTACTTC.

A word on this clonotype: This sequence is one base from a far larger clone and is likely a read error. The chain carries TRBV24-1 and TRBJ1-5; 8 bases align to TRBD1. The germline V gene encodes CDR1 KGHDR and CDR2 SFDVKD. This CDR3 has 15 amino acids. The CDR3 here is CPSSAFPGGNQPQHF. The CDR3 region has the DNA TGTCCCAGCAGCGCGTTCCCAGGGGGCAACCAGCCCCAGCATTTT.

This chain uses TRBV25-1 with TRBJ2-5, with a tentative D call TRBD1 (6 bases). Trimming took off 6 bases at V and 5 bases at J, with 10 bases between the two ends. Germline loops: CDR1 MGHDK, CDR2 SYGVNS. The CDR3 is made up of 12 amino acids. The CDR3 DNA is TGTGCCAGCAGCCCCAGGGGCGAGACCCAGTACTTC. Its translation: CASSPRGETQYF.